This is a list of T cell receptor beta chains from one sample in a study of tumor-infiltrating lymphocytes in primary liver carcinoma. TCRdb reprocessed the multiplex PCR reads via MiXCR and lists one record per CDR3 protein. The sample lists roughly 200,000 distinct CDR3 sequences, over 80% occurring once. Sequenced sample: tumor tissue from primary liver carcinoma. Source of these receptors: a man aged 40-55 years with primary liver carcinoma and hepatitis B virus infection. Each CDR3 is given with its conserved first and last residue. Each record gives: V gene, CDR3 length, J gene, D gene, clone size, CDR3 DNA, CDR3 protein. D genes are given only for firm matches. Size is omitted from some rows. Given values are once, few, many or a class for expanded clones.

TRBV4-2,16,TRBJ2-5,-,-,TGTGCCAGCAGCCACGTTCACACGGACGTACGAGAGACCCAGTACTTC,CASSHVHTDVRETQYF
TRBV29-1,15,TRBJ2-2,TRBD2,-,TGCAGCGTAGGGACTAGTGCGGCGAACACCGGGGAGCTGCATTTT,CSVGTSAANTGELHF
TRBV12-3/TRBV12-4,17,TRBJ1-5,TRBD1,-,TGTGTCAGCCGTTTTGGGGGCCGAGGGGGCGGCAATCAGCCCCAGCATTTT,CVSRFGGRGGGNQPQHF
TRBV6-6,14,TRBJ2-3,TRBD2,-,TGTGCCAGCAGACGGACTAGCCAGGGAGATAGGCAGTATTTT,CASRRTSQGDRQYF
TRBV29-1,13,TRBJ1-1,-,-,TGTAGCGTTGAAGGGCAGCTGAACACTGAAGCTTTCTTT,CSVEGQLNTEAFF
TRBV12-3/TRBV12-4,14,TRBJ1-5,TRBD1,-,TGTGCTAGCAGTCGACAGGGTCGCAATCAGCCCCAGCGTTTT,CASSRQGRNQPQRF
TRBV7-9,16,TRBJ1-4,-,-,TGTGCCAGCAGCTGGGCTTCAGGCAGGTTCGATGGAAAACTGTTTTTT,CASSWASGRFDGKLFF
TRBV28,14,TRBJ1-1,-,-,TGTGCCAGCACCTCGGGACATATGAACACTGAAGCTTTCTTT,CASTSGHMNTEAFF
TRBV5-4,14,TRBJ2-2,-,-,TGTGTCAGCAGCTTTACCCGGTCCACCGGGGAGCTGTTTTTT,CVSSFTRSTGELFF
TRBV29-1,15,TRBJ2-3,-,-,TGCAGCGTTAAGGGCGGGACTGGCATCACAGATACGCAGTATTTT,CSVKGGTGITDTQYF
TRBV11-2,15,TRBJ2-6,-,-,TGTGCCAGCAGCTTCGATCGGCCTGGGGCCAACGTCCTGACATTC,CASSFDRPGANVLTF
TRBV11-2,14,TRBJ1-2,-,few,TGTGCCAGCAGCTTAGATCGGGCAACTTATGACTACACCTTC,CASSLDRATYDYTF
TRBV28,13,TRBJ2-7,-,-,TGTGCCAGCAGTCTGTGGCTGTTTAACGAGCAGTACTTC,CASSLWLFNEQYF
TRBV12-3/TRBV12-4,13,TRBJ2-5,-,once,TGTGCCAACAGTTGTGGTCAGGGAGGGACCCAGTACTTC,CANSCGQGGTQYF
TRBV11-3,15,TRBJ2-3,-,once,TGTGCCAGCAGTCCCGGGACATGGTTCACGGATACGCAGTACTTT,CASSPGTWFTDTQYF
TRBV12-3/TRBV12-4,14,TRBJ2-7,TRBD2,-,TGTGCCGGCAGTCCAGCGGGAGTAAGGAACGACCAGTACTTC,CAGSPAGVRNDQYF